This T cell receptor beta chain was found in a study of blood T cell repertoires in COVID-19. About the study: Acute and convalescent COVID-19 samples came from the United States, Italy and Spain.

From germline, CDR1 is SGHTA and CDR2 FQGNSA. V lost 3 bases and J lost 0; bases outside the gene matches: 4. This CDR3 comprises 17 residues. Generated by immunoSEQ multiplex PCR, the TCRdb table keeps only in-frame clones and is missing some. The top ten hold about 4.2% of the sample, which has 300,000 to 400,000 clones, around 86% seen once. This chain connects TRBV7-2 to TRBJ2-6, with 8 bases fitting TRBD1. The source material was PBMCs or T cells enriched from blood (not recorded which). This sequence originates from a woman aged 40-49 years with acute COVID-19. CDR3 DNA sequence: TGTGCCAGCAGCTTGATGGGACAGGTCTCTGGGGCCAACGTCCTGACTTTC. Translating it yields CASSLMGQVSGANVLTF.